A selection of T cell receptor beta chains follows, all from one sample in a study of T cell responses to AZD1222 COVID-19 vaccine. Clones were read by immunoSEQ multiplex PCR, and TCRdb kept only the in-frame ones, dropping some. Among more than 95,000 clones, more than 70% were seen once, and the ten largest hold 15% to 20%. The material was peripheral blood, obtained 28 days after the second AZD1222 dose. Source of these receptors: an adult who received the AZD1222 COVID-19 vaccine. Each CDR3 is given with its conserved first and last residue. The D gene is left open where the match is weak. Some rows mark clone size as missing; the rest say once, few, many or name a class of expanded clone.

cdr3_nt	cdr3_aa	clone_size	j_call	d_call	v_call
TGTGCCAGTAGTACAGGGGCTGGAAACACCATATATTTT	CASSTGAGNTIYF	NA	TRBJ1-3	NA	TRBV19
TGTGCCAGTAGTCGGGGCAGAGCTAATGAAAAACTGTTTTTT	CASSRGRANEKLFF	NA	TRBJ1-4	NA	TRBV19
TGTGCCAGCAGCCCTTCGCCGGGCCGGGGCTACAATGAGCAGTTCTTC	CASSPSPGRGYNEQFF	NA	TRBJ2-1	NA	TRBV7-3
TGTGCCAGCAGCCCCGGGGTCACAGGGGGCTTCTATGGCTACACCTTC	CASSPGVTGGFYGYTF	NA	TRBJ1-2	TRBD1	TRBV5-4
TGTGCCAGCAGCTTAGGGACAGGGACGGGTCAGCCCCAGCATTTT	CASSLGTGTGQPQHF	NA	TRBJ1-5	TRBD1	TRBV7-9
TGTGCCAGCTCACGAGGGACAGATACGCAGTATTTT	CASSRGTDTQYF	NA	TRBJ2-3	NA	TRBV6-5
TGTGCCAGCAGCTTACGGGAGGCGAACACCGGGGAGCTGTTTTTT	CASSLREANTGELFF	NA	TRBJ2-2	TRBD2	TRBV7-9
TGTGCCAGCAGCCGCCAAGGGAATCAGCCCCAGCATTTT	CASSRQGNQPQHF	few	TRBJ1-5	NA	TRBV3-1/TRBV3-2
TGTGCCACCGCCTCAATCGGGACAAAATCCCAAGAGACCCAGTACTTC	CATASIGTKSQETQYF	NA	TRBJ2-5	NA	TRBV19
TGTGCCAGCAGTGAAGTTGTGGGGTGGTCTGAAGCTTTCTTT	CASSEVVGWSEAFF	NA	TRBJ1-1	NA	TRBV6-1
TGTGCCAGCAGTTACCTGGGCCGCCAGGCTGAAGCTTTCTTT	CASSYLGRQAEAFF	few	TRBJ1-1	NA	TRBV6-6
TGTGCCAGCAGTTCAATCCCAGGTGTGGCAGATACGCAGTATTTT	CASSSIPGVADTQYF	NA	TRBJ2-3	NA	TRBV28
TGTGCCAGCTCAATGGGGGGAGATTCCTACGAGCAGTACTTC	CASSMGGDSYEQYF	NA	TRBJ2-7	NA	TRBV18
TGTGCCAGCAGTTACGCGGCAGGGGGCAGGGAGACCCAGTACTTC	CASSYAAGGRETQYF	NA	TRBJ2-5	TRBD1	TRBV6-5
TGTGCCAGCAGCTCTAGGGGTGGAGATGAGCAGTTCTTC	CASSSRGGDEQFF	NA	TRBJ2-1	NA	TRBV9
TGTGCCAGCAGGGGGGGGGTGACAGATACGCAGTATTTT	CASRGGVTDTQYF	NA	TRBJ2-3	TRBD2	TRBV2
TGTGCCAGTAGTGAGTCTGTGAATCAGCCCCAGCATTTT	CASSESVNQPQHF	NA	TRBJ1-5	NA	TRBV19
TGTGCCAGCAGTTACTCTCCAGGGACCTACAATGAGCAGTTCTTC	CASSYSPGTYNEQFF	once	TRBJ2-1	NA	TRBV6-2/TRBV6-3
TGTGCCAGCAGTTTATCAAACAGGGGAGGCAATTCACCCCTCCACTTT	CASSLSNRGGNSPLHF	NA	TRBJ1-6	TRBD1	TRBV27
TGTGCCAGCAGTGCCCAAGGGACGGGGGTTCAAGAGACCCAGTACTTC	CASSAQGTGVQETQYF	NA	TRBJ2-5	NA	TRBV28
TGTGCCAGCAGCGAGGGGGACGGCTATGGCTACACCTTC	CASSEGDGYGYTF	NA	TRBJ1-2	NA	TRBV9
TGTGCCAGCAGCTTGGCCGGACAGGGCCGGGGACCTTATGGCTACACCTTC	CASSLAGQGRGPYGYTF	NA	TRBJ1-2	TRBD1	TRBV7-3
TGTGCCAGCAGTTTCAGCGTAGGGGCAGATACGCAGTATTTT	CASSFSVGADTQYF	NA	TRBJ2-3	NA	TRBV28
TGTGCCAGCAGCAGACCCGCCGGGGAGCTGTTTTTT	CASSRPAGELFF	NA	TRBJ2-2	NA	TRBV11-2
TGTGCCACCGGGGCGGATTCCTACAATGAGCAGTTCTTC	CATGADSYNEQFF	NA	TRBJ2-1	NA	TRBV24-1
TGTGCCAGCAGCCAATATTCAGGGGATGGTTATGGCTACACCTTC	CASSQYSGDGYGYTF	NA	TRBJ1-2	NA	TRBV3-1/TRBV3-2
TGTGCCAGCAGCCCGGGAGTGGATTCACCCCTCCACTTT	CASSPGVDSPLHF	NA	TRBJ1-6	NA	TRBV3-1/TRBV3-2
TGCGCCAGCAAGATACAGGGAGCCTACGAGCAGTACTTC	CASKIQGAYEQYF	NA	TRBJ2-7	NA	TRBV10-2
TGTGCCAGCAGTGAAAGGGGGAATCAGCCCCAGCATTTT	CASSERGNQPQHF	NA	TRBJ1-5	NA	TRBV6-1
TGTGCCAGCAGCTTAGCGAATCTGGGGACCTACGAGCAGTACTTC	CASSLANLGTYEQYF	NA	TRBJ2-7	NA	TRBV11-1
TGTGCCAGCAGCCCTACAGGGGAATGGCAGCCCCAGCATTTT	CASSPTGEWQPQHF	NA	TRBJ1-5	TRBD1	TRBV7-9
TGTGCCAGCAGCCACAGGGACAACTATGGCTACACCTTC	CASSHRDNYGYTF	NA	TRBJ1-2	NA	TRBV6-2/TRBV6-3
TGTGCCAGCAGCCTTGGACAGGGGAAAGGGGAGACCCAGTACTTC	CASSLGQGKGETQYF	NA	TRBJ2-5	TRBD1	TRBV6-5
TGTGCCAGTAGTATCAGAGGACAGAGCAATCAGCCCCAGCATTTT	CASSIRGQSNQPQHF	NA	TRBJ1-5	NA	TRBV19
TGTGCCAGCAGTGAACACCTACAGGCCCGGAATTCACCCCTCCACTTT	CASSEHLQARNSPLHF	once	TRBJ1-6	NA	TRBV6-1
TGTGCCAGCAGTGACGAGATATACAATGAGCAGTTCTTC	CASSDEIYNEQFF	NA	TRBJ2-1	NA	TRBV6-1
TGTGCCAGCAGCCCCCAGGGTCTCGACTCTGGAAACACCATATATTTT	CASSPQGLDSGNTIYF	few	TRBJ1-3	NA	TRBV7-8
TGTGCCAGCAGGGGGACTTTAGCCAAAAACATTCAGTACTTC	CASRGTLAKNIQYF	NA	TRBJ2-4	NA	TRBV28
TGTGCCAGCAGCCCCTCCCGGAACAGGCAAGAGACCCAGTACTTC	CASSPSRNRQETQYF	NA	TRBJ2-5	NA	TRBV7-6
TGTGCCAGCAGCTGGGACAGAAACAATCAGCCCCAGCATTTT	CASSWDRNNQPQHF	few	TRBJ1-5	TRBD1	TRBV2
TGTGCCAGCAGGGGCGGACTAGCGGGAGCCTTCGTCTCCTACGAGCAGTACTTC	CASRGGLAGAFVSYEQYF	NA	TRBJ2-7	TRBD2	TRBV6-8
TGTGCCAGCTCACCACAACGGGGAAGCGGGGCTTACGAGCAGTACTTC	CASSPQRGSGAYEQYF	NA	TRBJ2-7	TRBD2	TRBV18
TGTGCCAGCAGGTTCCGGCTCCTTCTGGGAACTAGTCGCACAGATACGCAGTATTTT	CASRFRLLLGTSRTDTQYF	once	TRBJ2-3	NA	TRBV7-4
TGTGCCAGCAGCCAAGGAGGAGGGGTTAGCTCCTACAATGAGCAGTTCTTC	CASSQGGGVSSYNEQFF	NA	TRBJ2-1	NA	TRBV9
TGTGCCAGCAGCTTTGATGGGCAAGATGGCTACACCTTC	CASSFDGQDGYTF	NA	TRBJ1-2	NA	TRBV7-9
TGTGCCAGCAGTGACTACTACGAGCAGTACTTC	CASSDYYEQYF	NA	TRBJ2-7	NA	TRBV6-6
TGCGCCAGCAGCTTGGGACAGGTCGGCGATGAGCAGTTCTTC	CASSLGQVGDEQFF	NA	TRBJ2-1	NA	TRBV5-1
TGTGCCAGCAGTTTGGGACACGAGGGTCTCTACGAGCAGTACTTC	CASSLGHEGLYEQYF	NA	TRBJ2-7	NA	TRBV6-2/TRBV6-3
TGCGCCAGCAGCCCGGATAGCGGGAGAAGCTACGAGCAGTACTTC	CASSPDSGRSYEQYF	NA	TRBJ2-7	TRBD2	TRBV5-1
TGCGCCAGCAGCCAAGCGGCGGGACAGGGGGTCTACGAGCAGTACTTC	CASSQAAGQGVYEQYF	NA	TRBJ2-7	TRBD1	TRBV4-3
TGTGCCAGCAGTGACTCGTCGGGTACCGGGGAGCTGTTTTTT	CASSDSSGTGELFF	NA	TRBJ2-2	NA	TRBV6-4
TGTGCCAGCAGCCAAGGGTCAGGGGTTAAAGATACGCAGTATTTT	CASSQGSGVKDTQYF	NA	TRBJ2-3	NA	TRBV3-1/TRBV3-2
TGCGCCAGCAGTGAGGAAAAGGTCGACAGGGAGGTCGACACTGAAGCTTTCTTT	CASSEEKVDREVDTEAFF	NA	TRBJ1-1	TRBD1	TRBV10-1
TGTGCCAGCAGCGCCCCCGCGGATTATACGCAGTATTTT	CASSAPADYTQYF	NA	TRBJ2-3	NA	TRBV9
TGTGCCAGCAGCCCTAGCCCGTTCTATGGCTACACCTTC	CASSPSPFYGYTF	NA	TRBJ1-2	NA	TRBV7-9
TGTGCCAGTAGTATCATCTTCGGGAGGCCAGGAAACACCATATATTTT	CASSIIFGRPGNTIYF	NA	TRBJ1-3	NA	TRBV19
TGCGCCAGCAGCTCAACAGGGCGAGGGGAGCAGTACTTC	CASSSTGRGEQYF	NA	TRBJ2-7	NA	TRBV5-1
TGTGCCAGCTCACCACGGGTTGAAGGGCAGACCAAAAACATTCAGTACTTC	CASSPRVEGQTKNIQYF	NA	TRBJ2-4	NA	TRBV18